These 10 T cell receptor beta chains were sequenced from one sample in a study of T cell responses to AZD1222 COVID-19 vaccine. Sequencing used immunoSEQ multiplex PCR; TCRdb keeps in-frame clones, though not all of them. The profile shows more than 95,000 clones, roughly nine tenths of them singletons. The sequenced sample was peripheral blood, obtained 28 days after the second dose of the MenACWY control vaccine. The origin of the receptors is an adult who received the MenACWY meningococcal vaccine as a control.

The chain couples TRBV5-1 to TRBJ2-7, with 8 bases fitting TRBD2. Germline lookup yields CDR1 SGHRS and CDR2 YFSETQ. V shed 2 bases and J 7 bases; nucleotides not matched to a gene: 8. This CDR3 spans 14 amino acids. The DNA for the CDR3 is TGCGCCAGCAGCTTCGAAACGGCGGGAGGAGAGCAGTACTTC. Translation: CASSFETAGGEQYF.

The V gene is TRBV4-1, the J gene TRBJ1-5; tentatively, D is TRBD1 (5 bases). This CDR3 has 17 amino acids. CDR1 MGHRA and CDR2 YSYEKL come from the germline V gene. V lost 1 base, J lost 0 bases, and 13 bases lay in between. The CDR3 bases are TGCGCCAGCAGCCAAGCGCAAGGGGTTTATAGCAATCAGCCCCAGCATTTT. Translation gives CASSQAQGVYSNQPQHF.

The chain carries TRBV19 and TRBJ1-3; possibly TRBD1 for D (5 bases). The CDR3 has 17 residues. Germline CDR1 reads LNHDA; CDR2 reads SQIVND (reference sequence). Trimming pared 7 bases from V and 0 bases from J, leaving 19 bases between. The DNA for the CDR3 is TGTGCCAGTATGACCGCGGGTACAGGCTTCTCTGGAAACACCATATATTTT. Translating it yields CASMTAGTGFSGNTIYF.

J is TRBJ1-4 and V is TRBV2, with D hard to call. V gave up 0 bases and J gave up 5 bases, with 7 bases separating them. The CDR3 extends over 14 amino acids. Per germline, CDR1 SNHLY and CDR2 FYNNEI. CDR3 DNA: TGTGCCAGCAGTGAAGCGGCAAGAAATGAAAAACTGTTTTTT. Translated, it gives CASSEAARNEKLFF.

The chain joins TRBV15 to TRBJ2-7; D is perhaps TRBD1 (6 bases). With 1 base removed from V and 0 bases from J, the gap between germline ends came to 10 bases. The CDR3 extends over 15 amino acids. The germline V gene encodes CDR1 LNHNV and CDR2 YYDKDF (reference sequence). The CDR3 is CATSRGTAPSYEQYF. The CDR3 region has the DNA TGTGCCACCAGCAGAGGGACAGCCCCCTCCTACGAGCAGTACTTC.

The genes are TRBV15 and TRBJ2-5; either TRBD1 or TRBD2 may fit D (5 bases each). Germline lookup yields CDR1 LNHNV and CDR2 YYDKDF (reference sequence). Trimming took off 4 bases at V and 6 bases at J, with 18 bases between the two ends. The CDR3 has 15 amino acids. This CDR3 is CATSKFRGPGQTQYF. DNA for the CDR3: TGTGCCACCAGCAAATTTCGGGGTCCGGGACAGACCCAGTACTTC.

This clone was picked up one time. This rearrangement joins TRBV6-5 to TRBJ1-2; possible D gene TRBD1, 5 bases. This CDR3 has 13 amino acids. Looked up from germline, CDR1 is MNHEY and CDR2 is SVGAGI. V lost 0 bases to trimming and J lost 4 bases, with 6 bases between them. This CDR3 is CASSYSGTYGYTF. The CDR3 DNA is TGTGCCAGCAGTTACTCGGGGACCTATGGCTACACCTTC.

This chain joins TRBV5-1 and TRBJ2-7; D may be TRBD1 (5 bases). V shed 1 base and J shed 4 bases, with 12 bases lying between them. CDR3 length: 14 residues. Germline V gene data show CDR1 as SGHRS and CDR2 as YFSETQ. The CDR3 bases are TGCGCCAGCAGCTTGTGGTCAGGGAATTACGAGCAGTACTTC. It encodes CASSLWSGNYEQYF.

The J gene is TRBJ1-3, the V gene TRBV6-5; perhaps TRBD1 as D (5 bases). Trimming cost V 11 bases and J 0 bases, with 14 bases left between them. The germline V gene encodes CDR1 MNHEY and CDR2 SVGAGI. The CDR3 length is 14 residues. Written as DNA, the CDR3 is TGTGCCGGTGGGGACGGACCCTCTGGAAACACCATATATTTT. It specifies CAGGDGPSGNTIYF.

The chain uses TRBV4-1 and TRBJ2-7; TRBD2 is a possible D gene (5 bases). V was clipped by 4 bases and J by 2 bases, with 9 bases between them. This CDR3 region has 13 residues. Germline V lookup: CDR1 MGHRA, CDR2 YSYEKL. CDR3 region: CASSPAGTYEQYF. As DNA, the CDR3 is TGCGCCAGCAGCCCGGCCGGGACCTACGAGCAGTACTTC.